Following are 9 T cell receptor beta chains from one sample sequenced in a study of CD8 T cells in ankylosing spondylitis. Study results and caveats: A TCR beta motif of fewer than ten highly homologous variants seemed to mark ankylosing spondylitis blood.

The antigens these receptors bind are not known. TCRdb re-analysed the 5' RACE reads in MiXCR, keeping a single row per CDR3 protein. The sample lists some 330,000 distinct CDR3 sequences, 8% seen once, with 13% to 15% in the top ten. Sample: blood, either unsorted or a sorted T cell fraction (not recorded which). The receptor set was obtained from a male donor with ankylosing spondylitis.

This sequence joins TRBV7-9 and TRBJ2-7; D possibly corresponds to TRBD1 (5 bases). CDR1 and CDR2 (germline): SEHNR, FQNEAQ (reference sequence). The V gene lost 6 bases and the J gene lost 3 bases, with 15 bases spanning the gap. The CDR3 runs to 14 residues. The CDR3 reads CASRSTGISYEQYF. CDR3 coding DNA: TGTGCCAGCAGATCAACAGGAATCAGCTACGAGCAGTACTTC.

This clonotype was seen more than once but under ten times. The CDR3 DNA is TGCAGTGCCCTGGGCGGGAGGGGGGAGACCCAGTACTTC. This translates into CSALGGRGETQYF. This chain links TRBV20-1 with TRBJ2-5, with TRBD2 matching over 9 bases. V was pared by 6 bases and J by 5 bases, with 7 bases of the junction left unmatched. There are 13 residues in the CDR3. The germline V gene has CDR1 DFQATT and CDR2 SNEGSKA (reference sequence).

To note about this clonotype: Germline is not matched at one junction end, which may reflect a read error. This chain links TRBV20-1 with TRBJ1-1; D possibly corresponds to TRBD1 (5 bases). The CDR3 is 15 amino acids. Germline V CDR1 and CDR2: DFQATT, SNEGSKA (reference sequence). The chain's CDR3 is CSARDAGWGNAEAFF. Here the CDR3 DNA reads TGCAGTGCTAGAGACGCTGGGTGGGGGAACGCTGAAGCTTTCTTT.

The chain uses TRBV29-1 and TRBJ2-1, with a tentative D call TRBD2 (7 bases). Germline lookup yields CDR1 SQVTM and CDR2 ANQGSEA. The CDR3 extends over 14 amino acids. The CDR3 DNA follows: TGCAGTGTAGGGGGGGACCCTGCCTACAATGAGCAGTTCTTC. Its translation: CSVGGDPAYNEQFF.

This clonotype was detected a few times. The chain recombines TRBV29-1 with TRBJ2-7; possibly TRBD1 or TRBD2 for D (5 bases each). CDR1 is SQVTM, CDR2 ANQGSEA, per germline. The CDR3 loop spans 14 amino acids. V lost 3 bases and J lost 0, with 12 bases in between. In DNA form, the CDR3 reads TGCAGCGTTGATTGTCGGGACGACTCCTACGAGCAGTACTTC. As protein: CSVDCRDDSYEQYF.

This clonotype was seen ten or more times. V is TRBV5-6 and J is TRBJ1-2; D uncertain. Trimming took off 0 bases at V and 2 bases at J, with 8 bases between the two ends. This CDR3 region has 14 residues. CDR1 SGHDT and CDR2 YYEEEE come from the germline V gene. CDR3 DNA: TGTGCCAGCAGCTTGGAGAGAGGGAACTATGGCTACACCTTC. The encoded protein is CASSLERGNYGYTF.

In this sample, this clonotype turned up many times. V usage is TRBV28 and J usage is TRBJ2-7; no reliable D call. This CDR3 has 11 residues. From germline, CDR1 is MDHEN and CDR2 SYDVKM. Trimming shortened V by 6 bases and J by 3 bases, and 6 bases separated the two germline ends. CDR3 loop: CASRSNYEQYF. The CDR3 bases are TGTGCCAGCAGGAGTAACTACGAGCAGTACTTC.

This clonotype has a handful of counts. The chain joins TRBV12-3 or TRBV12-4 to TRBJ2-7, with a weak D call TRBD2 (5 bases). Between the trimmed V and J ends, which lost 4 bases and 5 bases, there was a span of 18 bases. The CDR3 sequence is 15 residues long. The DNA of the CDR3 is TGTGCCAGCAGTTCGCACCCAGACTACATGAACGAGCAGTACTTC. It yields the protein CASSSHPDYMNEQYF.

V and J are TRBV6-2 or TRBV6-3 and TRBJ2-1, with 7 bases matching TRBD1. CDR1 and CDR2 (germline): MNHEY, SVGEGT. The CDR3 extends over 13 amino acids. The V segment lost 6 bases and the J segment 7 bases; nucleotides outside the gene matches: 6. The DNA for the CDR3 is TGTGCCAGCAGGACGACAGGGCTAAATGAGCAGTTCTTC. This encodes CASRTTGLNEQFF.